The next 28 T cell receptor beta chains were all read from a single sample in a study of blood T cell repertoires in COVID-19. Libraries were prepared by immunoSEQ multiplex PCR; TCRdb keeps only in-frame clonotypes and omits some of them. Of roughly 380,000 clones listed, 89% are singletons. The sequencing input was peripheral blood. The receptors were gathered from a middle-aged woman with COVID-19, enrolled during active disease.

The chain links TRBV21-1 to TRBJ1-1; the table names TRBD1, a call not compared with the DNA. TRBV21-1 constitutes a pseudogene. The CDR3 loop spans 20 amino acids. DNA of the CDR3: TGTGCCAGCAGCAAGAGGTTCAGGGGTTGGGGACGACGACTGAACACTGAAGCTTTCTTT. This codes for CASSKRFRGWGRRLNTEAFF.

The chain carries TRBV2 and TRBJ2-3; a weak D match, TRBD2 (6 bases). CDR1 is SNHLY and CDR2 is FYNNEI in the germline V gene. There are 12 residues in the CDR3. Trimming pared 11 bases from V and 2 bases from J, leaving 11 bases between. The CDR3 protein is CAGRDDTDTQYF. CDR3 nucleotide sequence: TGTGCCGGGCGGGACGACACAGATACGCAGTATTTT.

This clone has a single count. Germline and junction disagree at one end, which may indicate a read error. The V and J genes are TRBV7-2 and TRBJ1-2; TRBD1 matches at 8 bases. Germline assignment: CDR1 SGHTA and CDR2 FQGNSA. This CDR3 is 15 amino acids long. The CDR3 DNA sequence: TGTGCCAGCAGCTTAAGGGGGGCCATGACAGGGGCGAACTTTTTC. Protein product: CASSLRGAMTGANFF.

This chain's CDR3 is CASSRGAGGPNTGELFF. In DNA, the CDR3 is TGCGCCAGCAGCCGGGGCGCGGGGGGGCCGAACACCGGGGAGCTGTTTTTT. This rearrangement joins TRBV4-3 to TRBJ2-2; TRBD2 matches at 9 bases. The germline CDR1 and CDR2 sequences are LGHNA and YSLEER. CDR3 length equals 17 residues. J was trimmed by 0 bases and V by 4 bases; bases with no gene match: 6.

The chain employs TRBV9 and TRBJ2-5, with 7 bases fitting TRBD2. J was trimmed by 1 base and V by 0 bases; bases with no gene match: 6. The CDR3 is 16 amino acids. Per germline, CDR1 SGDLS and CDR2 YYNGEE. In nucleotides, the CDR3 is TGTGCCAGCAGCGTAGATCGCGGGGGTCCCCAAGAGACCCAGTACTTC. Its translation: CASSVDRGGPQETQYF.

The chain recombines TRBV7-9 with TRBJ2-1, with 8 bases identical to TRBD2. V was clipped by 5 bases and J by 4 bases; unmatched bases: 13. This CDR3 is 17 amino acids long. Per germline, CDR1 SEHNR and CDR2 FQNEAQ (reference sequence). The CDR3 protein is CASSLVKTSDLYNEQFF. CDR3 bases: TGTGCCAGCAGCCTAGTCAAGACTAGCGACTTATACAATGAGCAGTTCTTC. The full variable domain, rest sourced from reference TRBV7-9 and TRBJ2-1, is DTGVSQNPRHKITKRGQNVTFRCDPISEHNRLYWYRQTLGQGPEFLTYFQNEAQLEKSRLLSDRFSAERPKGSFSTLEIQRTEQGDSAMYLCASSLVKTSDLYNEQFFGPGTRLTVL.

This chain connects TRBV29-1 to TRBJ1-2, with a weak D call TRBD1 (5 bases). The CDR3 sequence is 13 residues long. Germline CDR1 SQVTM, CDR2 ANQGSEA. V was trimmed by 7 bases and J by 0 bases, leaving 12 bases between them. The CDR3 bases are TGCAGCGCGCTACAGGAGACTAACTATGGCTACACCTTC. Protein sequence: CSALQETNYGYTF.

As concerns this clone: One junction end does not reproduce the germline sequence, and a read error may be involved. The sample contains more than one DNA sequence encoding this CDR3. The gene calls are TRBV28 and TRBJ1-5; 9 nucleotides line up with TRBD1. Germline V lookup: CDR1 MDHEN, CDR2 SYDVKM. The CDR3 has 15 amino acids. The CDR3: CASSLPGTGNQPQHF. CDR3 bases: TGTGCCAGTAGTTTACCCGGGACAGGGAATCAGCCCCAGCATTTT.

The chain carries TRBV28 and TRBJ1-1; 8 positions agree with TRBD1. In germline, CDR1 is MDHEN, CDR2 SYDVKM. This CDR3 is built from 16 residues. V lost 2 bases to trimming and J lost 2 bases; unmatched junction nucleotides: 7. CDR3 DNA sequence: TGTGCCAGCAGTTTACCCCCGCCAGGGGGCAACACTGAAGCTTTCTTT. Its protein is CASSLPPPGGNTEAFF. The full variable domain, in which reference TRBV28 and TRBJ1-1 provide the parts outside the CDR3, is DVKVTQSSRYLVKRTGEKVFLECVQDMDHENMFWYRQDPGLGLRLIYFSYDVKMKEKGDIPEGYSVSREKKERFSLILESASTNQTSMYLCASSLPPPGGNTEAFFGQGTRLTVV.

The rearrangement joins TRBV7-2 to TRBJ1-1; D gene ambiguous. Germline CDR1 is SGHTA and CDR2 is FQGNSA. The CDR3 runs 13 residues. With 1 base removed from V and 6 bases from J, the gap between germline ends came to 9 bases. CDR3 sequence: CASSLESRAEAFF. The CDR3 DNA sequence: TGTGCCAGCAGCTTAGAATCGCGGGCTGAAGCTTTCTTT.

The chain recombines TRBV18 with TRBJ1-3; D call uncertain. V was clipped by 6 bases and J by 0 bases, with 12 bases between them. The germline V gene has CDR1 KGHSH and CDR2 LQKENI. The CDR3 covers 15 residues. The CDR3 loop is CASSSTADSGNTIYF. Written as DNA, the CDR3 is TGTGCCAGCTCGTCGACCGCGGACTCTGGAAACACCATATATTTT.

The rearrangement uses TRBV20-1 and TRBJ2-1; D is perhaps TRBD2 (6 bases). Deletions cut 3 bases from V and 3 bases from J, with 18 bases between. The germline gives CDR1 DFQATT, CDR2 SNEGSKA (reference sequence). This CDR3 comprises 16 residues. CDR3: CSASRQGGRFYNEQFF. CDR3 nucleotides: TGCAGTGCTAGTCGGCAGGGAGGCAGGTTCTACAATGAGCAGTTCTTC.

CDR3 bases: TGTGCCAGCAGTCTGACGGACAGGGGCTCCTACGAGCAGTACTTC. Its translation is CASSLTDRGSYEQYF. The J gene is TRBJ2-7, the V gene TRBV3-1 (or the pseudogene TRBV3-2), with TRBD1 matching over 9 bases. The CDR3 has 15 amino acids. Germline V gene sequence: CDR1 LGHDT, CDR2 YNNKEL (reference sequence). The J segment lost 0 bases and the V segment lost 6 bases, leaving 6 bases of the junction unmatched.

V usage is TRBV11-2 and J usage is TRBJ2-1; 8 bases line up with TRBD2. There are 14 residues in the CDR3. Unmatched junction bases numbered 7, after V lost 5 bases and J lost 7 bases. CDR1 is SGHAT, CDR2 FQNNGV, per germline. The CDR3 loop is CASSIQRGQNEQFF. The CDR3 DNA is TGTGCCAGCAGCATCCAGCGGGGGCAGAATGAGCAGTTCTTC.

This chain links TRBV2 with TRBJ2-7; 7 bases match TRBD1. J lost 3 bases, V lost 3 bases, and 2 bases had no gene match. Germline CDR1 reads SNHLY; CDR2 reads FYNNEI. This CDR3 is 13 amino acids long. Here the CDR3 reads CASSEGQYYEQYF. As DNA, the CDR3 is TGTGCCAGCAGTGAGGGACAGTACTACGAGCAGTACTTC.

On this clone itself: The sample contains more than one DNA sequence encoding this CDR3. Here the CDR3 reads CASSLGGSGNTIYF. As DNA, the CDR3 is TGTGCCAGCAGCTTGGGCGGATCTGGAAACACCATATATTTT. V is TRBV5-4 and J is TRBJ1-3; the D is unclear. CDR3 length: 14 residues. Trimming took off 0 bases at V and 1 base at J, with 5 bases between the two ends. Germline assignment: CDR1 SGHNT and CDR2 YYREEE (reference sequence).

This chain joins TRBV5-4 and TRBJ2-1; 9 bases line up with TRBD2. CDR1 is SGHNT and CDR2 is YYREEE in the germline V gene (reference sequence). This CDR3 spans 15 amino acids. Germline trimming cut 4 bases from V and 4 bases from J; bases unmatched to any gene: 6. In DNA, the CDR3 is TGTGCCAGCAGCCAACCGGGACTAGCTTACAATGAGCAGTTCTTC. Residues: CASSQPGLAYNEQFF.

The chain couples TRBV6-6 to TRBJ2-1; 9 bases match TRBD2. V lost 3 bases to trimming and J lost 7 bases; unmatched junction nucleotides: 7. Looked up from germline, CDR1 is MNHNY and CDR2 is SVGAGI (reference sequence). CDR3 length: 15 residues. CDR3 region: CASSYTAGGGNEQFF. Written as DNA, the CDR3 is TGTGCCAGCAGTTATACAGCGGGAGGTGGTAATGAGCAGTTCTTC.

This chain joins TRBV11-3 and TRBJ1-1; weak D call: TRBD1 (6 bases). V was pared by 1 base and J by 1 base, with 10 bases between. The CDR3 extends over 15 amino acids. Germline CDR1 is SGHNT and CDR2 is YENEEA. CDR3 sequence (DNA): TGTGCCAGCAGCTTAGGGGACACAAGGAACACTGAAGCTTTCTTT. The encoded protein is CASSLGDTRNTEAFF.

The CDR3 DNA follows: TGTGCAACCGGCTTCGCGGGAGTGAGGACCGGGGAGCTGTTTTTT. It encodes CATGFAGVRTGELFF. V and J are TRBV5-4 and TRBJ2-2, with 7 bases identical to TRBD2. CDR1 SGHNT and CDR2 YYREEE come from the germline V gene (reference sequence). The CDR3 extends over 15 amino acids.

The chain combines TRBV5-1 with TRBJ2-1, with 9 positions matching TRBD2. The CDR3 has 17 residues. Germline loops: CDR1 SGHRS, CDR2 YFSETQ. With V trimmed by 0 bases and J by 3 bases, 7 bases remained unmatched. CDR3 coding DNA: TGCGCCAGCAGCTTGGCTGTCCTAGCGGGGAACTACAATGAGCAGTTCTTC. Amino acids: CASSLAVLAGNYNEQFF.

This chain joins TRBV28 and TRBJ2-3; 12 positions match TRBD2. Germline values: CDR1 MDHEN, CDR2 SYDVKM. This CDR3 contains 16 residues. V was pared by 3 bases and J by 4 bases, with 5 bases of the junction left unmatched. The CDR3 sequence: CASSLPSGRAADTQYF. The CDR3 bases are TGTGCCAGCAGTTTGCCTAGCGGGAGGGCCGCAGATACGCAGTATTTT.

V usage is TRBV27 and J usage is TRBJ1-1, with D possibly matching TRBD1 (5 bases). V shed 2 bases and J shed 11 bases, with 15 bases lying between them. CDR3 length equals 13 residues. Germline CDR1 reads MNHEY; CDR2 reads SMNVEV (reference sequence). The CDR3 loop is CASSLRQGIMAFF. CDR3 nucleotide sequence: TGTGCCAGCAGTTTACGGCAGGGTATAATGGCTTTCTTT.

The chain combines TRBV14 with TRBJ2-7; D is ambiguous. The CDR3 runs 11 residues. Per the germline V gene, CDR1 is SGHDN and CDR2 is FVKESK. V lost 5 bases and J lost 4, with 6 bases in between. The CDR3 reads CASSVQYEQYF. For the CDR3, the DNA is TGTGCCAGCAGCGTACAGTACGAGCAGTACTTC.

The chain links TRBV6-5 to TRBJ1-1, with 7 bases lining up with TRBD1. The germline gives CDR1 MNHEY, CDR2 SVGAGI. After removal of 6 bases from V and 2 bases from J, the junction contained 6 bases not matched to a gene. This CDR3 has 14 residues. Here the CDR3 DNA reads TGTGCCAGCAGGGTTACAGGGGAAAACACTGAAGCTTTCTTT. Translating it yields CASRVTGENTEAFF.

The chain carries TRBV18 and TRBJ2-7, with a weak D call TRBD2 (5 bases). Trimming took off 6 bases at V and 0 bases at J, with 15 bases between the two ends. The CDR3 has 15 amino acids. Looked up from germline, CDR1 is KGHSH and CDR2 is LQKENI. The CDR3 DNA is TGTGCCAGCTCCCCGAGGGCAGCCCTCTCCTACGAGCAGTACTTC. The encoded protein is CASSPRAALSYEQYF. Full variable domain (outside the CDR3, taken from reference TRBV18 and TRBJ2-7): NAGVMQNPRHLVRRRGQEARLRCSPMKGHSHVYWYRQLPEEGLKFMVYLQKENIIDESGMPKERFSAEFPKEGPSILRIQQVVRGDSAAYFCASSPRAALSYEQYFGPGTRLTVT.

V is TRBV5-1 and J is TRBJ1-1; 7 bases align to TRBD1. V lost 0 bases, J lost 7 bases, and 9 bases stayed unmatched. The germline CDR1 and CDR2 sequences are SGHRS and YFSETQ. The CDR3 sequence is 15 residues long. CDR3 sequence reads: CASSLDPGGYGEAFF. As DNA, the CDR3 is TGCGCCAGCAGCTTGGACCCAGGGGGTTATGGTGAAGCTTTCTTT.

This clone has a single count. This chain joins TRBV28 and TRBJ1-5; TRBD1 is a possible D gene (5 bases). Germline V gene lookup returns CDR1 MDHEN and CDR2 SYDVKM. The CDR3 runs to 14 residues. Trimming removed 6 bases at V and 6 bases at J, with 15 bases between. The CDR3 spells CASSPQGGRQPQHF. For the CDR3, the DNA is TGTGCCAGCAGCCCTCAGGGTGGACGTCAGCCCCAGCATTTT.